This T cell receptor (beta chain) was sequenced in a study of cytomegalovirus exposure and HLA in healthy donors. The study, taken as a whole, reports: The availability of immune exposure information extended only to CMV serostatus.

This clone was detected a few times. The target antigen is unknown. PCR used 60 Vbeta primers and 13 Jbeta primers. Assay used: immunoSEQ multiplex PCR; TCRdb lists only in-frame clones, some missing. There are about 270,000 clones in the sample; about 66% occur only once, and about 2.1% lies in the top ten. Sequenced input: PBMCs. This receptor was obtained from a female donor in good health and CMV-seronegative.

CDR3 coding DNA: TGTGCCAGCAGTGAAGAGGGCGGGAGTGGTTACAATGAGCAGTTCTTC. Protein sequence: CASSEEGGSGYNEQFF. V and J are TRBV2 and TRBJ2-1; 7 nucleotides match TRBD2. The V and J ends lost 1 base and 4 bases, in that order; junction bases with no gene match: 7. The CDR3 runs 16 residues. The germline V gene encodes CDR1 SNHLY and CDR2 FYNNEI.